What follows are 9 T cell receptor beta chains derived from one specimen sequenced in a study of blood T cells in healthy people across ages. Together with a sample-barcoded 5' primer, a J-beta primer mix was included in a second PCR lasting roughly 6 to 12 cycles. TCRdb passed the 5' RACE reads through MiXCR, listing each CDR3 protein once. Among 250,000 to 300,000 distinct CDR3 sequences listed, around 29% were seen once. The specimen was blood. All receptors derive from a woman between 65 and 79 years old in good health.

The genes are TRBV6-5 and TRBJ2-5, with D unclear. The V gene lost 0 bases and the J gene lost 5 bases, with 7 bases spanning the gap. The CDR3 is 13 residues long. In germline, CDR1 is MNHEY, CDR2 SVGAGI. The CDR3: CASSYSHWETQYF. CDR3 in DNA: TGTGCCAGCAGTTACTCTCATTGGGAGACCCAGTACTTC.

This rearrangement joins TRBV4-1 to TRBJ2-3, with D maybe TRBD2 (5 bases). With 0 bases removed from V and 0 bases from J, the gap between germline ends came to 10 bases. Germline lookup yields CDR1 MGHRA and CDR2 YSYEKL. This CDR3 has 16 residues. The CDR3 spells CASSQDGVFSTDTQYF. In DNA, the CDR3 is TGCGCCAGCAGCCAAGACGGGGTCTTCAGCACAGATACGCAGTATTTT.

CDR3 DNA sequence: TGTGCCAGCAGCCGGGGGACATCAGGAAACACCATATATTTT. Protein: CASSRGTSGNTIYF. The chain employs TRBV3-1 and TRBJ1-3, with a weak D call TRBD1 (6 bases). Deletions cut 4 bases from V and 4 bases from J, with 11 bases between. CDR3 length: 14 amino acids. Germline loops: CDR1 LGHDT, CDR2 YNNKEL (reference sequence).

With respect to this clonotype: One junction end does not reproduce the germline sequence, and a read error may be involved. The chain joins TRBV3-1 to TRBJ1-1; no clear D. Germline lookup yields CDR1 LGHDT and CDR2 YNNKEL (reference sequence). This CDR3 spans 13 amino acids. The CDR3 DNA sequence: TGTGCCAGCGTGGGCAGCATGAACACTGCAGCTTTCTTT. This translates into CASVGSMNTAAFF.

The chain employs TRBV5-6 and TRBJ2-5, with D possibly being TRBD2 (6 bases). Trimming stripped 3 bases from V and 5 bases from J, with 11 bases between. The CDR3 extends over 13 amino acids. Germline loops: CDR1 SGHDT, CDR2 YYEEEE. The DNA for the CDR3 is TGTGCCAGCAGCTGGGACTCCGGGGAGACCCAGTACTTC. Translation gives CASSWDSGETQYF.

A few counts support this clonotype. V is TRBV7-9 and J is TRBJ2-3; D is unresolved. The CDR3 spans 15 residues. V lost 4 bases to trimming and J lost 6 bases, with 17 bases between them. Germline CDR1 is SEHNR and CDR2 is FQNEAQ (reference sequence). The CDR3 DNA sequence: TGTGCCAGCAGCTCCTCCAACTTACACCCGGATACGCAGTATTTT. Its protein is CASSSSNLHPDTQYF.

The gene calls are TRBV5-1 and TRBJ2-5; D is unclear. V was cut by 4 bases and J by 5 bases, with 9 bases left in between. The CDR3 totals 12 residues. Germline assignment: CDR1 SGHRS and CDR2 YFSETQ. The CDR3 is CASSHRRETQYF. In DNA form, the CDR3 reads TGCGCCAGCAGCCACCGAAGGGAGACCCAGTACTTC. Filled out from reference TRBV5-1 and TRBJ2-5, the complete variable domain reads KAGVTQTPRYLIKTRGQQVTLSCSPISGHRSVSWYQQTPGQGLQFLFEYFSETQRNKGNFPGRFSGRQFSNSRSEMNVSTLELGDSALYLCASSHRRETQYFGPGTRLLVL.

The chain couples TRBV15 to TRBJ1-1; TRBD1 agrees at 7 bases. J lost 1 base, V lost 3 bases, and 5 bases had no gene match. Germline assignment: CDR1 LNHNV and CDR2 YYDKDF (reference sequence). This CDR3 has 15 residues. The CDR3 region has the DNA TGTGCCACCAGCAGTCTACAGGGGAAGAACACTGAAGCTTTCTTT. Translation: CATSSLQGKNTEAFF.

The chain uses TRBV6-2 or TRBV6-3 and TRBJ1-2, with 7 bases identical to TRBD1. In germline, CDR1 is MNHEY, CDR2 SVGEGT. Trimming removed 10 bases from V and 3 bases from J; junction bases left unmatched: 17. The CDR3 contains 16 residues. The CDR3 spells CATARREGQLHYGYTF. The CDR3 DNA reads as TGTGCCACCGCTCGAAGGGAGGGACAGCTGCACTATGGCTACACCTTC.